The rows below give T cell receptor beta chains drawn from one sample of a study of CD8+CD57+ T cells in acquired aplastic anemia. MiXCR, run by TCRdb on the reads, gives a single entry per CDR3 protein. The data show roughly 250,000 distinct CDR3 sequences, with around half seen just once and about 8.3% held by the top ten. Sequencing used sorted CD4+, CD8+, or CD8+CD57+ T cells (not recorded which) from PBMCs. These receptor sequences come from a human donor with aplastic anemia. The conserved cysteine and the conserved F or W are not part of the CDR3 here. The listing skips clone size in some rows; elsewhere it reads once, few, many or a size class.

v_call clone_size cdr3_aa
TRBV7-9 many ASRGSDRGYLYGYT
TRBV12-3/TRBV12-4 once ASSFGGAIRGQETQY
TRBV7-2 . ASKPSGRDTQY
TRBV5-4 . ASSLRLGH
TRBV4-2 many ASSQGQTVPNWNEQF
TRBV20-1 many SVPPRGPF
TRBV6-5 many ASSRGRELIDEQY
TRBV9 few ASSVEGLGGDTQY
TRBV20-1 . SARGNRGSPLH
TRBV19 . ASSTSSIGRQPQH
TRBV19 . ASSITGEAF
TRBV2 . AGSERGGGTEAF
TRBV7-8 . ASSLALEGSYGYT
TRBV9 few ASSSQGAHGYT
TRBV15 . ATSREPRWGAEYGYT
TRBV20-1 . SARDAGGRETQY
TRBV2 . ASSTSGRAGEQY
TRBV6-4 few ASSDQGRKNTGELF
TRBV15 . ATSREGGGGTGETQY
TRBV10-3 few AISEWAGNTEAF
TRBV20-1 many SARTETYEQY
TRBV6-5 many ASSYAGTQFSYEQY
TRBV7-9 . ASSLGLRNTIY
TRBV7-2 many ASSLVSDKGPRAKAF
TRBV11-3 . ASSPRPDRDYGYT
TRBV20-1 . SASINIEQY
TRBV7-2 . ASSPRLRGAYNEQF
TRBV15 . ATSRTSGLQETQY
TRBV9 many ASSVADRRYEQY
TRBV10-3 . AINNQGAGDYGYT
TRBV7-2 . ASSDQGIQETQY
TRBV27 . ASSDWSSSYNEQF
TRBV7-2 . ASSESRDAYEQY
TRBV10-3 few ASSPTRQGTNEKLF
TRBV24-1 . ATSHGGSTGELF
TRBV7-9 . AGRGGTDNSPLH
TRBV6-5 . ASSYSGGGVTKAF
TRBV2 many ASRRDRGGTEAF
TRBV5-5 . ASSNTRDSGNTIY
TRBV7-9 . ASSQEGSGGYNEQF
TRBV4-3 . ASSQDFAGAASYEQY
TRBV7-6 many ASSSTRTQETQY
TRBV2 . ASNPRTSGVGETQY
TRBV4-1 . ASSRLWLHSGANVLT
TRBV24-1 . ATSDLRQGKKGETQY
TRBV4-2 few ASSQASGGADTQY
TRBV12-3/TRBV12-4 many ASSSHDLVQETQY